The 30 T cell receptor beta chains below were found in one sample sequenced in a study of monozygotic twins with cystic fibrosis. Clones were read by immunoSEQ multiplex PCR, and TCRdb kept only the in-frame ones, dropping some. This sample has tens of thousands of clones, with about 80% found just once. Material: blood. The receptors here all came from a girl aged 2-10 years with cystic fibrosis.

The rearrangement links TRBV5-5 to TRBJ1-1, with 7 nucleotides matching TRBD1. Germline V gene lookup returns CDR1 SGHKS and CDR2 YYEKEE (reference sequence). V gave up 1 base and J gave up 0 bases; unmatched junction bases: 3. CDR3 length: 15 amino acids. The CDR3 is CASSLRGQMNTEAFF. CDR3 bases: TGTGCCAGCAGCTTGAGGGGACAGATGAACACTGAAGCTTTCTTT.

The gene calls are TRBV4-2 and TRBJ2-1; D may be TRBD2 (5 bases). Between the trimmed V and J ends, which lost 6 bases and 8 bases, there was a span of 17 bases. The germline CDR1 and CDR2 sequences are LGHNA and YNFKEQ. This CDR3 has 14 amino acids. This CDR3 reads CASSRPGVGDEQFF. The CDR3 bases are TGTGCCAGCAGTCGTCCCGGGGTCGGAGATGAGCAGTTCTTC.

CDR3 nucleotide sequence: TGTGCCAGCAGCAAAGAGGTGCAGGGACATTGCTACGAGCAGTACTTC. This translates into CASSKEVQGHCYEQYF. This rearrangement joins TRBV21-1 to TRBJ2-7; TRBD1, the D gene given by the table, was not confirmed from the DNA. TRBV21-1 is deemed a pseudogene. The CDR3 covers 16 residues.

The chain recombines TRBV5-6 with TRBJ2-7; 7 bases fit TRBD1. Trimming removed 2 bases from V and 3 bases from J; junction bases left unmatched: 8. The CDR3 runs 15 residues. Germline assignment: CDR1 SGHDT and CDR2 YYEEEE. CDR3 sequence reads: CASSFLGTASYEQYF. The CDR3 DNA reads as TGTGCCAGCAGCTTCCTTGGGACAGCCAGCTACGAGCAGTACTTC.

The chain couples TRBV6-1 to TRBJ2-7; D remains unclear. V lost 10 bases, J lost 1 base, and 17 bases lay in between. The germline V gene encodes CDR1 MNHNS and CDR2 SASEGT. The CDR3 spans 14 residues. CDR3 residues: CATRVGMESYEQYF. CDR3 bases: TGTGCCACCCGAGTGGGCATGGAATCCTACGAGCAGTACTTC.

CDR3 nucleotide sequence: TGTGCCAGCAGCGAGCAGCCCGGGACGACCAACACTGAAGCTTTCTTT. It codes for CASSEQPGTTNTEAFF. The chain has TRBV6-4 and TRBJ1-1, with D perhaps matching TRBD1 (5 bases). Germline CDR1 MRHNA, CDR2 SNTAGT. V was cut by 6 bases and J by 2 bases, with 19 bases left in between. The CDR3 totals 16 residues.

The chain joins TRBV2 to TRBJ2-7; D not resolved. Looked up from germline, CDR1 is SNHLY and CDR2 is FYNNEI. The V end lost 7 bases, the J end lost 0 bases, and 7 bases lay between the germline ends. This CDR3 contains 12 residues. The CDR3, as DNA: TGTGCCAGCACTTGGAGCTCCTACGAGCAGTACTTC. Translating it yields CASTWSSYEQYF.

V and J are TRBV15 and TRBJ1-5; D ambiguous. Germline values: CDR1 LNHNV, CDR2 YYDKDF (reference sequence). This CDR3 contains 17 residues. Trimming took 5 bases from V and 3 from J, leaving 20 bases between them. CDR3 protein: CATSGLKASSPNQPQHF. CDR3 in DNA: TGTGCCACCAGCGGCCTCAAGGCCTCTAGCCCCAATCAGCCCCAGCATTTT.

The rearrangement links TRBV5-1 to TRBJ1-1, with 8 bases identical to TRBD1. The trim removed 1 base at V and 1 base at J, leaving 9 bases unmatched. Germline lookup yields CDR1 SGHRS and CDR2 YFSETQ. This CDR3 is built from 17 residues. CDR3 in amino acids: CASSLTGTGPPNTEAFF. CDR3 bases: TGCGCCAGCAGCTTGACCGGGACAGGTCCCCCGAACACTGAAGCTTTCTTT.

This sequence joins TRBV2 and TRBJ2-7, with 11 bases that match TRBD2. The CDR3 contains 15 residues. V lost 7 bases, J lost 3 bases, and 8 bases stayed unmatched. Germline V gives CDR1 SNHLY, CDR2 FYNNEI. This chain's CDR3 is CASTPAGLADYEQYF. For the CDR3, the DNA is TGTGCCAGCACTCCCGCGGGACTAGCGGACTACGAGCAGTACTTC.

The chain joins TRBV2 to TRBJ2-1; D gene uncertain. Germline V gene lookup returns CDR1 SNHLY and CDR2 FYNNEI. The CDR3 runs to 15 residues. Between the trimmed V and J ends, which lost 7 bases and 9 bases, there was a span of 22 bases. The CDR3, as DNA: TGTGCCAGCAATGAGCTCTCTTTCGGTACACCTGAGCAGTTCTTC. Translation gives CASNELSFGTPEQFF.

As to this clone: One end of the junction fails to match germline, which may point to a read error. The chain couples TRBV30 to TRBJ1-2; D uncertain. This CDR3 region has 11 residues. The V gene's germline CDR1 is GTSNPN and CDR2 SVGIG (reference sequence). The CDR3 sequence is CAWSVPGSTIF. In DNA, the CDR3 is TGTGCCTGGAGTGTACCCGGGAGCACTATCTTC.

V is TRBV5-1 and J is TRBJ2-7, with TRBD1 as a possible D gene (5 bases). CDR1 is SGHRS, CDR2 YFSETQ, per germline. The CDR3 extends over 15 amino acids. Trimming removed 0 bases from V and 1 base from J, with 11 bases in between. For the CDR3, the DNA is TGCGCCAGCAGCTTGGCGGCAGGGTTATCCTACGAGCAGTACTTC. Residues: CASSLAAGLSYEQYF.

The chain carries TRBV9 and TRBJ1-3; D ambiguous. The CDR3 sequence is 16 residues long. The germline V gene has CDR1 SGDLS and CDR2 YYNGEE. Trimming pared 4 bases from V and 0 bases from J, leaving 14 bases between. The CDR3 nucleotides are TGTGCCAGCAGCTCAACCACTGCCACCTCTGGAAACACCATATATTTT. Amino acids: CASSSTTATSGNTIYF.

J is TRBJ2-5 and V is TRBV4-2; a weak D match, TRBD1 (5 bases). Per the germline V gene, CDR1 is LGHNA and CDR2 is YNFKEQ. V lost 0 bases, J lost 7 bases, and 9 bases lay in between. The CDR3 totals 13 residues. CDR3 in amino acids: CASSQDGALTQYF. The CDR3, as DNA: TGTGCCAGCAGCCAAGATGGGGCACTGACCCAGTACTTC.

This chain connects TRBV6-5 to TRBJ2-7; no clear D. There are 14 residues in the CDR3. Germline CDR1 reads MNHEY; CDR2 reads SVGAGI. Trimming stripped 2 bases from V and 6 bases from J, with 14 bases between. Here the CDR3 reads CASSYTGPFAEQYF. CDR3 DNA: TGTGCCAGCAGTTACACGGGCCCCTTCGCCGAGCAGTACTTC.

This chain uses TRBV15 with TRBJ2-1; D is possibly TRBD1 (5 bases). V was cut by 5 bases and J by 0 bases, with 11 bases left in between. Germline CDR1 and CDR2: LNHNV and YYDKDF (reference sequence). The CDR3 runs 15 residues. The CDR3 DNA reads TGTGCCACCAGCCAGGGCCTTAGCTCCTACAATGAGCAGTTCTTC. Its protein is CATSQGLSSYNEQFF.

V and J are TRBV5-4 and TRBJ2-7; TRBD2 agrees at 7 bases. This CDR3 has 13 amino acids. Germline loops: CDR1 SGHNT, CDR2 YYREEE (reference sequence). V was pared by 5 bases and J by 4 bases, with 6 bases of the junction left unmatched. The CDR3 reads CASRRPGGYEQYF. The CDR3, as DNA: TGTGCCAGCAGGAGACCCGGGGGGTACGAGCAGTACTTC. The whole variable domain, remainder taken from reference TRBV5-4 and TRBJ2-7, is ETGVTQSPTHLIKTRGQQVTLRCSSQSGHNTVSWYQQALGQGPQFIFQYYREEENGRGNFPPRFSGLQFPNYSSELNVNALELDDSALYLCASRRPGGYEQYFGPGTRLTVT.

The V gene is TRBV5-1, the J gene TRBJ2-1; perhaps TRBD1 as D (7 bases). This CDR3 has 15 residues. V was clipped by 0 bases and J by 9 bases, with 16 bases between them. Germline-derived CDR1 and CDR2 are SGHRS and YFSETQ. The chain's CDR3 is CASSLAAEGASEQFF. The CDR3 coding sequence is TGCGCCAGCAGCTTGGCCGCGGAGGGGGCAAGTGAGCAGTTCTTC.

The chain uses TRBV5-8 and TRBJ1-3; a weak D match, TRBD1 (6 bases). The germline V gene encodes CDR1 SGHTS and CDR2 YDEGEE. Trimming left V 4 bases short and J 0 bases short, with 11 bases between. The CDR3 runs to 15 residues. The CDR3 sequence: CASSLRGSSGNTIYF. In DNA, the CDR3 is TGTGCCAGCAGCCTCAGGGGAAGCTCTGGAAACACCATATATTTT.

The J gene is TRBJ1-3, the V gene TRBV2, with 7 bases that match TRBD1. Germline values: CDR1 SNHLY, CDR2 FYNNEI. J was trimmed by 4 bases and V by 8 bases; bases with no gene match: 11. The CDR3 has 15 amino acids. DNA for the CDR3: TGTGCCAGCCGATTAACAGGGGTTGGCGGAAACACCATATATTTT. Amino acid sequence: CASRLTGVGGNTIYF.

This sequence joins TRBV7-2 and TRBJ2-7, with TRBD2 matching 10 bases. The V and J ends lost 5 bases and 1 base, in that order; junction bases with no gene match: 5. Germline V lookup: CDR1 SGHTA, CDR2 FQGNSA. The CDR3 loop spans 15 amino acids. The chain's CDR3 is CASSPVAGGSYEQYF. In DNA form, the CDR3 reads TGTGCCAGCAGCCCCGTAGCGGGGGGATCCTACGAGCAGTACTTC.

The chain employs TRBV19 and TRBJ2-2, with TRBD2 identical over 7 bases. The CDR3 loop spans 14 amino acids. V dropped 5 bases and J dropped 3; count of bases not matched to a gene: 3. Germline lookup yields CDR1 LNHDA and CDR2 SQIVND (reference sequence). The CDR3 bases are TGTGCCAGTAGTGCGACTAGCTACACCGGGGAGCTGTTTTTT. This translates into CASSATSYTGELFF.

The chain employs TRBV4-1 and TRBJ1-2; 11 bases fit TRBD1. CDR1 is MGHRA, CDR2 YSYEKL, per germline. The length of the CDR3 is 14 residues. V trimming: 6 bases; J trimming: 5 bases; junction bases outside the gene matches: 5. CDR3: CASRGQGDWYGYTF. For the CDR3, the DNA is TGCGCCAGCAGGGGACAGGGGGATTGGTATGGCTACACCTTC.

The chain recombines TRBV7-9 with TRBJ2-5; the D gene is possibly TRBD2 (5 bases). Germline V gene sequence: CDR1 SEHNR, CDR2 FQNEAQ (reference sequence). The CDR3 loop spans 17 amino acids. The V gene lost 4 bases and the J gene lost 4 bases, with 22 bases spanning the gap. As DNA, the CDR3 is TGTGCCAGCAGCTATAAGTCCGGGGAATTAGCTCGAGAGACCCAGTACTTC. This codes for CASSYKSGELARETQYF. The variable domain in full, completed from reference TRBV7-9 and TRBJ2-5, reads DTGVSQNPRHKITKRGQNVTFRCDPISEHNRLYWYRQTLGQGPEFLTYFQNEAQLEKSRLLSDRFSAERPKGSFSTLEIQRTEQGDSAMYLCASSYKSGELARETQYFGPGTRLLVL.

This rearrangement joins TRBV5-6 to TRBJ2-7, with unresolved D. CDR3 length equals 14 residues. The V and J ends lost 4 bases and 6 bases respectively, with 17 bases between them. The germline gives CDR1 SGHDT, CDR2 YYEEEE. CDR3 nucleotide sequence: TGTGCCAGCAGCCCCCGACTGTGGCGGAGCGAGCAGTACTTC. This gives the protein CASSPRLWRSEQYF. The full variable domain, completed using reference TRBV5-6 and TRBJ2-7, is DAGVTQSPTHLIKTRGQQVTLRCSPKSGHDTVSWYQQALGQGPQFIFQYYEEEERQRGNFPDRFSGHQFPNYSSELNVNALLLGDSALYLCASSPRLWRSEQYFGPGTRLTVT.

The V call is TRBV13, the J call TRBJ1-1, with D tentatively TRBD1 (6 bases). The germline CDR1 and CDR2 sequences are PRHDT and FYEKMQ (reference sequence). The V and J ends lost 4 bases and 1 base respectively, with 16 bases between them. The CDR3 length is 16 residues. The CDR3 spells CASSSRTALSNTEAFF. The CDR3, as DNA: TGTGCCAGCAGCTCCCGGACAGCGCTCTCGAACACTGAAGCTTTCTTT.

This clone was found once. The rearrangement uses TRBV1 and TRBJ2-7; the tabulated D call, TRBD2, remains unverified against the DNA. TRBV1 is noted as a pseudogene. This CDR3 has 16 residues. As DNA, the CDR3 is TGCACCAGCAGCCAAGATCGGGGGGGGAGCTCCTACGAGCAGTACTTC. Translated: CTSSQDRGGSSYEQYF.

CDR3 amino acids: CATSTEDNSPLHF. The CDR3 DNA sequence: TGTGCCACCAGCACCGAGGATAATTCACCCCTCCACTTT. The rearrangement joins TRBV15 to TRBJ1-6; D is undetermined. The V end was cut by 4 bases, the J end by 5 bases, with 6 bases between. Germline loops: CDR1 LNHNV, CDR2 YYDKDF (reference sequence). This CDR3 is built from 13 residues.

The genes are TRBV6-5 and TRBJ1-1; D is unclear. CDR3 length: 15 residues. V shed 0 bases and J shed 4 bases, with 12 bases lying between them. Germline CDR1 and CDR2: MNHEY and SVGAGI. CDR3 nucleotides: TGTGCCAGCAGTTACTCGCCCAGGATGGGCACTGAAGCTTTCTTT. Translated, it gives CASSYSPRMGTEAFF.